The sample holds many counts of the clone carrying this TCR beta chain. The data are from a study of T cells in Graves' hyperthyroidism and ophthalmopathy. The germline CDR1 and CDR2 sequences are SNHLY and FYNNEI. With 6 bases clipped from V and 1 base from J, the junction kept 4 bases outside the gene matches. The CDR3 contains 16 residues. Amplification of TCR beta CDR3 regions was performed using RNA transcripts as template. Carried out on the TCR CDR3, a first-round RT-PCR used the HTBI primer set. Via MiXCR, TCRdb re-called the multiplex PCR reads, giving one row per CDR3 protein. Here the sample spans about 400,000 distinct CDR3 sequences, approximately 15% being singletons.

The sequenced material came from blood. This rearrangement joins TRBV2 to TRBJ2-5, with 14 nucleotides matching TRBD2. This TCR derives from a woman in her 30s with Graves' ophthalmopathy. The chain's CDR3 is CASSGGTSGGQETQYF. In nucleotides, the CDR3 is TGTGCCAGCAGCGGCGGGACTAGCGGGGGCCAAGAGACCCAGTACTTC.